This is a list of T cell receptor beta chains from one sample in a study of cytomegalovirus exposure and HLA in healthy donors. Some clones are missing from TCRdb's copy, which holds only in-frame ones; the method was immunoSEQ multiplex PCR. Of some 140,000 clones listed, roughly 78% are singletons. Sequencing was performed on PBMCs. The receptors come from a man between 35 and 55 years old in good health and CMV-seropositive. Each CDR3 is given with its conserved first and last residue. D genes are given only for firm matches. Part of the rows lack a size; the others show once, few, many or a class for expanded clones.

TRBV5-5	TRBJ2-7	NA	NA	CASSSGGNRVYEQYF	TGTGCCAGCAGCTCCGGTGGTAACAGGGTCTACGAGCAGTACTTC
TRBV5-1	TRBJ2-3	TRBD2	few	CASSLLSGGTDTQYF	TGCGCCAGCAGCTTGCTTAGCGGGGGAACAGATACGCAGTATTTT
TRBV28	TRBJ2-7	TRBD1	NA	CASSLEGQNYEQYF	TGTGCCAGCAGTTTAGAGGGACAGAACTACGAGCAGTACTTC
TRBV7-8	TRBJ1-2	NA	few	CASSLTVRGGSGYTF	TGTGCCAGCAGTTTAACCGTAAGGGGTGGAAGTGGCTACACCTTC
TRBV6-1	TRBJ2-5	TRBD2	NA	CASSPSGGAETQYF	TGTGCCAGCAGCCCTAGCGGGGGGGCAGAGACCCAGTACTTC
TRBV7-9	TRBJ2-3	NA	NA	CASSPGAELRYF	TGTGCCAGCAGCCCAGGGGCCGAGCTTCGGTATTTT
TRBV5-1	TRBJ1-2	NA	once	CASSFTGSGYTF	TGCGCCAGCAGCTTTACAGGGAGTGGCTACACCTTC
TRBV21-1	TRBJ2-3	NA	NA	CASSKARARLKTTDTQYF	TGTGCCAGCAGCAAAGCGCGGGCTAGACTCAAAACCACAGATACGCAGTATTTT
TRBV10-2	TRBJ2-1	TRBD2	NA	CASSEAAGGGNNEQFF	TGCGCCAGCAGTGAGGCGGCGGGAGGGGGGAACAATGAGCAGTTCTTC
TRBV19	TRBJ1-3	TRBD1	NA	CACAGQSGNTIYF	TGTGCCTGCGCGGGACAGTCTGGAAACACCATATATTTT
TRBV19	TRBJ2-1	NA	NA	CATRGRNYNEQFF	TGTGCCACCCGAGGGAGGAACTACAATGAGCAGTTCTTC
TRBV6-6	TRBJ2-3	TRBD2	NA	CASSGTSGSLSDTQYF	TGTGCCAGCAGTGGCACTAGCGGGAGTTTGTCAGATACGCAGTATTTT
TRBV7-3	TRBJ2-1	TRBD2	NA	CASSPASGGHYNEQFF	TGTGCCAGCAGCCCGGCCAGCGGGGGGCACTACAATGAGCAGTTCTTC
TRBV7-9	TRBJ2-1	TRBD2	NA	CSSSYLAGGAGEQFF	TGTTCCAGCAGCTATCTAGCGGGAGGCGCGGGGGAGCAGTTCTTC
TRBV6-1	TRBJ2-1	TRBD2	NA	CASSSGRAVNEQFF	TGTGCCAGCAGTAGCGGGAGGGCCGTAAATGAGCAGTTCTTC
TRBV6-5	TRBJ2-3	NA	NA	CASRADSYTQYF	TGTGCCAGCAGGGCTGACTCGTATACGCAGTATTTT